This note documents a single TCR beta chain sequence. What it binds is unknown. The junction differs from germline at one of its ends, possibly a read error. The data stem from a study of tumor-infiltrating lymphocytes in primary liver carcinoma. Findings and limits, study-wide: Tumors significantly exceeded blood in top-250-clone fraction (p = 0.039).

Priming with a constant-region primer yielded TCR beta cDNA from 400 to 550 ng total RNA. TCR beta libraries came from three nested multiplex PCR rounds using slightly modified ARM-PCR. Researchers ran the first two PCR rounds for approximately 10 cycles each with TRBV1-TRBV30 forward primers and a C-beta reverse primer. TCRdb itself ran the multiplex PCR reads through MiXCR, one entry per CDR3 protein. The sample includes roughly 80,000 distinct CDR3 sequences, around 75% of them seen just once. The germline V gene has CDR1 SGHAT and CDR2 FQNNGV. This CDR3 region has 13 residues. Extraction of RNA together with DNA used about 17-31 mg of unsorted bulk tissue. Surgical resection was used to treat these primary liver carcinoma patients. Five separate regions of each tumor underwent sampling.

This clonotype was obtained from a woman in her sixties or seventies with primary liver carcinoma and hepatitis B virus infection. This rearrangement joins TRBV11-2 to TRBJ2-3; D unclear. The sample consisted of liver tumor tissue from sampling region 4. The subset here: tumor region T4, right-lateral pole. CDR3 bases: TGTGCCAGCATCTTAGACCGTGGAGATATGCAGTATTTT. Translated, it gives CASILDRGDMQYF.